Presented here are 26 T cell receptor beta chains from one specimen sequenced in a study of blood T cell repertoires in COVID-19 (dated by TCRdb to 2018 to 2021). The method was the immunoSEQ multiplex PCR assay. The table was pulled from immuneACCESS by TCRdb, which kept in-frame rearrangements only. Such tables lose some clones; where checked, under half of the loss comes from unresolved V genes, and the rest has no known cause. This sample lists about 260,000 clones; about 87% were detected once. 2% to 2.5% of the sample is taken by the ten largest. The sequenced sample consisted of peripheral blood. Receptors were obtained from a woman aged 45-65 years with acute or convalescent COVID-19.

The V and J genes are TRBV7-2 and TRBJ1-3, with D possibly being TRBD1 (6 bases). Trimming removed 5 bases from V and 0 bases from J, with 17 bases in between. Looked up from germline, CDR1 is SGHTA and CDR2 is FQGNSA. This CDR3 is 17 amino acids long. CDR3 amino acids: CASSHETGPSSGNTIYF. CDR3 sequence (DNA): TGTGCCAGCAGCCACGAGACAGGCCCGAGCTCTGGAAACACCATATATTTT.

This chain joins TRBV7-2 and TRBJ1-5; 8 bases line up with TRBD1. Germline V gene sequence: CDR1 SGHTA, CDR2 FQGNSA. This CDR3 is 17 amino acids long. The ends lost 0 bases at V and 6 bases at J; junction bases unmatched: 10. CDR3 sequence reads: CASSLAQGALWGQPQHF. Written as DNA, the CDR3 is TGTGCCAGCAGCTTAGCTCAGGGGGCACTCTGGGGTCAGCCCCAGCATTTT.

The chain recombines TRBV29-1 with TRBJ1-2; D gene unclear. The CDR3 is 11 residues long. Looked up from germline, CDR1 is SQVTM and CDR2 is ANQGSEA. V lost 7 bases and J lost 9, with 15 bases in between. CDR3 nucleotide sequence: TGCAGCGCATCAACCTTAGAGAGCTACACCTTC. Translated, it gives CSASTLESYTF.

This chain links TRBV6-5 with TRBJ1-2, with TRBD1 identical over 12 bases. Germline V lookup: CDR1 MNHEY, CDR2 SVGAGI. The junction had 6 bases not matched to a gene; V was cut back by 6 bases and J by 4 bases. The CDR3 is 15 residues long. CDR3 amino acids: CASRRGQGALYGYTF. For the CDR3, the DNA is TGTGCCAGCAGACGGGGACAGGGGGCCCTCTATGGCTACACCTTC.

The CDR3 reads CASSPKQALSYNEQFF. The CDR3 coding sequence is TGTGCCAGCAGTCCTAAACAGGCCCTTTCCTACAATGAGCAGTTCTTC. The rearrangement joins TRBV28 to TRBJ2-1, with D possibly TRBD1 on 5 matching bases. V shed 5 bases and J shed 1 base, with 15 bases lying between them. The germline CDR1 and CDR2 sequences are MDHEN and SYDVKM. The CDR3 covers 16 residues.

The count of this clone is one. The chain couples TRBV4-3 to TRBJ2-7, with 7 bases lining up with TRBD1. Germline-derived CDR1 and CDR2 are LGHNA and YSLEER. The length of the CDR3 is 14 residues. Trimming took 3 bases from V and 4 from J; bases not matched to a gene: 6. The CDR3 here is CASSQFTGAYEQYF. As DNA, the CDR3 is TGCGCCAGCAGCCAGTTTACAGGGGCTTACGAGCAGTACTTC.

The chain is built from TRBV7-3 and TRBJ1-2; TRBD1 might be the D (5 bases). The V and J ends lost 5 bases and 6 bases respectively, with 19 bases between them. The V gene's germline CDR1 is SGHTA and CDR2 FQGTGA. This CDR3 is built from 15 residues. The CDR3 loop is CASSPQASSGDGYTF. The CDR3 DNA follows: TGTGCCAGCAGCCCCCAGGCCTCTTCGGGGGATGGCTACACCTTC.

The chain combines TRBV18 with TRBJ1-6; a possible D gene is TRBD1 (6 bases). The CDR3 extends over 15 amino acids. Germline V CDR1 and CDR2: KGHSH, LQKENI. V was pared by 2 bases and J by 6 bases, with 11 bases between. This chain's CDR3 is CASSPMGDTNSPLHF. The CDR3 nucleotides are TGTGCCAGCTCACCAATGGGGGACACTAATTCACCCCTCCACTTT.

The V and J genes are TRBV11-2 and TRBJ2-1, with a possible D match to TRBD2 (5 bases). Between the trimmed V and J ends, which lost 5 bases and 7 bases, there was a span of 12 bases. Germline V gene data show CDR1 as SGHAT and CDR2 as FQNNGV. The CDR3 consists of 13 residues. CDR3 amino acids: CASSPGNANEQFF. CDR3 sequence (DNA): TGTGCCAGCAGCCCCGGGAATGCGAATGAGCAGTTCTTC.

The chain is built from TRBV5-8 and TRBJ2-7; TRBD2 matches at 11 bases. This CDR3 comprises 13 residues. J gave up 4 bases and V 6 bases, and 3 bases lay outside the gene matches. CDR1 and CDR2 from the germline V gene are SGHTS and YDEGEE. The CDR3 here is CASKLAGVYEQYF. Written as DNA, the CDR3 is TGTGCCAGCAAACTAGCGGGAGTGTACGAGCAGTACTTC.

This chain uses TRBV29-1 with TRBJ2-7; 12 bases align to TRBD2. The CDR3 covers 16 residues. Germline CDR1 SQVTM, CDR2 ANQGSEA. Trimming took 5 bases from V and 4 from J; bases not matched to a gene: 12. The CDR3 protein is CSVSGLAGGPIYEQYF. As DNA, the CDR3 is TGCAGCGTTTCTGGGCTAGCGGGAGGGCCGATTTACGAGCAGTACTTC.

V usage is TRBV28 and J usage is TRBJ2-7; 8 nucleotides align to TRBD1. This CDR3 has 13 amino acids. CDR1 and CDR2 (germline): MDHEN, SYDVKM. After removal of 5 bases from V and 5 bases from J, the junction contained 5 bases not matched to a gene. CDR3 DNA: TGTGCCAGCAGTAGACAGGGGTTGGACGAGCAGTACTTC. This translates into CASSRQGLDEQYF.

The CDR3 DNA reads TGTGCCAGCCGACAGGGTATCCGCCTGAACGAGCAGTACTTC. It encodes CASRQGIRLNEQYF. V gene TRBV28 combines with J gene TRBJ2-7; 7 bases align to TRBD1. J gave up 5 bases and V 8 bases, and 12 bases lay outside the gene matches. This CDR3 spans 14 amino acids. Germline CDR1 MDHEN, CDR2 SYDVKM.

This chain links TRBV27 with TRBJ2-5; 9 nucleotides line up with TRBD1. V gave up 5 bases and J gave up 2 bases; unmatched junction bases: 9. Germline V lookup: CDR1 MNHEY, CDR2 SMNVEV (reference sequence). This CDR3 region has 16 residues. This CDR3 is CASSSLVDRGQETQYF. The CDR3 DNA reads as TGTGCCAGCAGTAGCTTGGTCGACAGGGGGCAAGAGACCCAGTACTTC.

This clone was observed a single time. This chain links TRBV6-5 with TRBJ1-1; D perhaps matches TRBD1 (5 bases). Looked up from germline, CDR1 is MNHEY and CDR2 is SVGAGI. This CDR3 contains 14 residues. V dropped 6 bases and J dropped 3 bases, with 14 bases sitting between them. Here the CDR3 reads CASRLRGYDTEAFF. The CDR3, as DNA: TGTGCCAGCAGGCTAAGGGGTTACGACACTGAAGCTTTCTTT.

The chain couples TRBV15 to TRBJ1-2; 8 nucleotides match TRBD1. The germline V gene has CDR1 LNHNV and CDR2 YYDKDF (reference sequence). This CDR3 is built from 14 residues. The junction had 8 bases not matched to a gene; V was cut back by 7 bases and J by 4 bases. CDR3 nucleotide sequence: TGTGCCACCAAGGCAGGGGGCAGGGGCTATGGCTACACCTTC. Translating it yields CATKAGGRGYGYTF.

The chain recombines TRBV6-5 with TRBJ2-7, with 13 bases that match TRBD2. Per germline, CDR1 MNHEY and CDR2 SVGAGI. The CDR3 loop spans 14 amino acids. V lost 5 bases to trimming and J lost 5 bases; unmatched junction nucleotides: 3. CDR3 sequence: CASSILAGGDEQYF. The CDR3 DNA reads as TGTGCCAGCAGTATACTAGCGGGAGGGGACGAGCAGTACTTC.

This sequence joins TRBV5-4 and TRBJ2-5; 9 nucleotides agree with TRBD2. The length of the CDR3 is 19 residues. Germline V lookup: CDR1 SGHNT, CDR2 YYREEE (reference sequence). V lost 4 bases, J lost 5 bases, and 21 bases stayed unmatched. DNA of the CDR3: TGTGCCAGCAGCCAACTCATATCGGCTAGCGGGATAGGGGTGGAGACCCAGTACTTC. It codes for CASSQLISASGIGVETQYF.

CDR3 sequence reads: CATSDPGLAGGSYNEQFF. The CDR3, as DNA: TGTGCCACCAGTGACCCGGGACTAGCGGGAGGCTCCTACAATGAGCAGTTCTTC. The chain employs TRBV24-1 and TRBJ2-1; 15 bases map to TRBD2. Germline CDR1 is KGHDR and CDR2 is SFDVKD. CDR3 size: 18 residues. V gave up 4 bases and J gave up 0 bases; unmatched junction bases: 3.

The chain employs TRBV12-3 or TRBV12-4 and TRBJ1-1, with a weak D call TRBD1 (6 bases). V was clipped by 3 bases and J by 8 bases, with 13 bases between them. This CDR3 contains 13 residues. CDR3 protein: CASSFSTGTEAFF. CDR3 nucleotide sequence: TGTGCCAGCAGTTTTTCGACCGGGACAGAAGCTTTCTTT.

The CDR3 is CASSLSALSNQPQHF. CDR3 coding DNA: TGTGCCAGCAGCTTGTCTGCGCTTAGCAATCAGCCCCAGCATTTT. This chain connects TRBV5-6 to TRBJ1-5, with D hard to call. This CDR3 is built from 15 residues. The germline CDR1 and CDR2 sequences are SGHDT and YYEEEE. Trimming shortened V by 1 base and J by 0 bases, and 8 bases separated the two germline ends.

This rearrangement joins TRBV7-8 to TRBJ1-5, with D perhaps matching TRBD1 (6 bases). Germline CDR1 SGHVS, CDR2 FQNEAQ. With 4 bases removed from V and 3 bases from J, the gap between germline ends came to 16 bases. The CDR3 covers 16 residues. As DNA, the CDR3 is TGTGCCAGCAGCTCGAACAGGGTTACCCCCAATCAGCCCCAGCATTTT. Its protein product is CASSSNRVTPNQPQHF. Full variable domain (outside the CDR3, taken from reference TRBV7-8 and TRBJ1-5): GAGVSQSPRYKVAKRGQDVALRCDPISGHVSLFWYQQALGQGPEFLTYFQNEAQLDKSGLPSDRFFAERPEGSVSTLKIQRTQQEDSAVYLCASSSNRVTPNQPQHFGDGTRLSIL.

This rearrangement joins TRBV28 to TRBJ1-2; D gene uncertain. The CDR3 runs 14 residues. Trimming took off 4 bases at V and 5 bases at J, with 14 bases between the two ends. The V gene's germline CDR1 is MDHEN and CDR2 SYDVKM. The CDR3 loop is CASSWLSGSYGYTF. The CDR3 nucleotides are TGTGCCAGCAGTTGGTTGTCAGGCTCTTATGGCTACACCTTC.

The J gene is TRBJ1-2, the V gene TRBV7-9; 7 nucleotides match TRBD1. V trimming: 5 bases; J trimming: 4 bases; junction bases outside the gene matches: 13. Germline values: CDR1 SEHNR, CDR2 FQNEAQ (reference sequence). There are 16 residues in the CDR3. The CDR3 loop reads CASSALQGTLGYGYTF. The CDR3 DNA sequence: TGTGCCAGCAGCGCGTTACAGGGGACGCTCGGCTATGGCTACACCTTC.

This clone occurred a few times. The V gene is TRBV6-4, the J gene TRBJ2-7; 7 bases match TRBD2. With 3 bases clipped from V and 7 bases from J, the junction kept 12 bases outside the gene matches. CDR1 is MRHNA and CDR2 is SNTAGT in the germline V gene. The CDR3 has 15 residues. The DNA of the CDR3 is TGTGCCAGCAGTGAAGTGCTAGCGGCGAGCGGTGAGCAGTACTTC. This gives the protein CASSEVLAASGEQYF.

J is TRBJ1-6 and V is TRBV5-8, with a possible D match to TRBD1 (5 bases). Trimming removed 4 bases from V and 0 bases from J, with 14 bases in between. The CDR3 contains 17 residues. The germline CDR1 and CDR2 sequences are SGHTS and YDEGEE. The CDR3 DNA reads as TGTGCCAGCAGCGTCCGGACACCGAGCTCCTATAATTCACCCCTCCACTTT. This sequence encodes CASSVRTPSSYNSPLHF.